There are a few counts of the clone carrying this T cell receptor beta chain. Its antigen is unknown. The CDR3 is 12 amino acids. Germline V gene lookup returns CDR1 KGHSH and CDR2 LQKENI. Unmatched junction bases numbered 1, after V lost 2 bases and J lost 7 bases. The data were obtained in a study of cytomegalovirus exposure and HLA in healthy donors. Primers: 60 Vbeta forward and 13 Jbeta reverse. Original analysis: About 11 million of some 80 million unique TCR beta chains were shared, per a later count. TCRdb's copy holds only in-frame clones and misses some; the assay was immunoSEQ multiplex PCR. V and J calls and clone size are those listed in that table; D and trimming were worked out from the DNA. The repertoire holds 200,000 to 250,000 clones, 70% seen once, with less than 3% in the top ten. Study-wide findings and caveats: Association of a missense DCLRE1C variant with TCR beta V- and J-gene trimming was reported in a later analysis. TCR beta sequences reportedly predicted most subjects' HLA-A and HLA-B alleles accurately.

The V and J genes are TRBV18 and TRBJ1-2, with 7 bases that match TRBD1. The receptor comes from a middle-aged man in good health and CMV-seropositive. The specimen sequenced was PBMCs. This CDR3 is CASSPDRVGYTF. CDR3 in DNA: TGTGCCAGCTCACCAGACAGGGTTGGCTACACCTTC.